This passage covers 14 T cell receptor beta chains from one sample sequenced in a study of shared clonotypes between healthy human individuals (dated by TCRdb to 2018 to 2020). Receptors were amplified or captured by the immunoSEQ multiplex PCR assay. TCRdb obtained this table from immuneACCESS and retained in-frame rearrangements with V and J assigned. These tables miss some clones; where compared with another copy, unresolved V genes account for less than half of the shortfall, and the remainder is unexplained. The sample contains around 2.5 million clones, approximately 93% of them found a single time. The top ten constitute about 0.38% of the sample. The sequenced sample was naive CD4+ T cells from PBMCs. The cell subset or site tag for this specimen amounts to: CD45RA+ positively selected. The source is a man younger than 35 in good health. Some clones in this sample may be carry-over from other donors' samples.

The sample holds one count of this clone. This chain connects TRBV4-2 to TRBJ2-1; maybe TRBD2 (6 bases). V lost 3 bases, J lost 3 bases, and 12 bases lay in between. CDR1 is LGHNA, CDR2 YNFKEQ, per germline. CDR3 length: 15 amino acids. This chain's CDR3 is CASSQGGFFYNEQFF. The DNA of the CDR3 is TGTGCCAGCAGCCAGGGGGGTTTTTTCTACAATGAGCAGTTCTTC.

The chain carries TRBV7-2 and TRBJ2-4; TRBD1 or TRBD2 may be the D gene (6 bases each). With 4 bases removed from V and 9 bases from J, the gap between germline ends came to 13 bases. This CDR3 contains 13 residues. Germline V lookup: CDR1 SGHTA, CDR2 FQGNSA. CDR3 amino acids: CASSSSRGGIQYF. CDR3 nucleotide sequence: TGTGCCAGCAGCTCCTCCAGGGGAGGCATTCAGTACTTC.

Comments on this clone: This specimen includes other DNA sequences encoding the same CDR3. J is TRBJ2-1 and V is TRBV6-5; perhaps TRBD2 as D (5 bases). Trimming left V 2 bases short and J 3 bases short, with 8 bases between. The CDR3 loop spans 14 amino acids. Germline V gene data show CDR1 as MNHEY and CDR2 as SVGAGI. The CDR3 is CASSYGGFYNEQFF. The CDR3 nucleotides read TGTGCCAGCAGTTACGGAGGCTTCTACAATGAGCAGTTCTTC.

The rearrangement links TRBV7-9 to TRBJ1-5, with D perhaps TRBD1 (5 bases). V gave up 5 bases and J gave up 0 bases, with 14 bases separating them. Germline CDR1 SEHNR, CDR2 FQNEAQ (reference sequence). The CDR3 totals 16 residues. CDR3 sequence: CASSGGTFYSNQPQHF. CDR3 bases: TGTGCCAGCAGCGGAGGGACCTTCTATAGCAATCAGCCCCAGCATTTT.

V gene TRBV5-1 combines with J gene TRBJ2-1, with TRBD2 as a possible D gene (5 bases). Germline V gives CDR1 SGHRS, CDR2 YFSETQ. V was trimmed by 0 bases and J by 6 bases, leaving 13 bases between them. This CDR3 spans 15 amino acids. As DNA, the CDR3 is TGCGCCAGCAGCTTGGGAGCTAGGAGCGGCAATGAGCAGTTCTTC. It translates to CASSLGARSGNEQFF.

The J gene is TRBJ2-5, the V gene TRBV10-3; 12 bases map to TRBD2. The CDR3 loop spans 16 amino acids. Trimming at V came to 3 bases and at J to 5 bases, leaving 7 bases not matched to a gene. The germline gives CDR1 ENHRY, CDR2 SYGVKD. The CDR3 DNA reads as TGTGCCATCAGTGACCCGACTAGCGGGAGTGGGGAGACCCAGTACTTC. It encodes CAISDPTSGSGETQYF.

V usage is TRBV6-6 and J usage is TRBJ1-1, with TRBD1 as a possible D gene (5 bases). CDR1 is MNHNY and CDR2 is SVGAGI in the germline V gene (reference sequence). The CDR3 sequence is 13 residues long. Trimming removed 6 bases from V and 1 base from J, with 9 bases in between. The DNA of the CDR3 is TGTGCCAGCAGCCACCAGGGGAACACTGAAGCTTTCTTT. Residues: CASSHQGNTEAFF.

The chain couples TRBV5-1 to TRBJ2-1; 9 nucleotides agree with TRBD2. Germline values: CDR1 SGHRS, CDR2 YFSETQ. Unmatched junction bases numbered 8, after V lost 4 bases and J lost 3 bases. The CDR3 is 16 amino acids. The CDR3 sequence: CASSILAGLGYNEQFF. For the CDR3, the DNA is TGCGCCAGCAGCATTCTAGCGGGATTGGGCTACAATGAGCAGTTCTTC.

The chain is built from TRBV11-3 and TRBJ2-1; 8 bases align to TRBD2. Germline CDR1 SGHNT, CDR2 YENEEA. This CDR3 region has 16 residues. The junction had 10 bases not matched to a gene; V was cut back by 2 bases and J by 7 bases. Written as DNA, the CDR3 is TGTGCCAGCAGCTTACGGGGCCGGGAGGGAGGGAATGAGCAGTTCTTC. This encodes CASSLRGREGGNEQFF.

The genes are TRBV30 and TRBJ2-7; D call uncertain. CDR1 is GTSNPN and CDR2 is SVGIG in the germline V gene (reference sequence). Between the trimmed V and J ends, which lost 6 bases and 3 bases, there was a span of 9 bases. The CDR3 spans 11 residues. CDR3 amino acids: CACALSYEQYF. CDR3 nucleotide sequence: TGTGCCTGCGCACTGAGCTACGAGCAGTACTTC.

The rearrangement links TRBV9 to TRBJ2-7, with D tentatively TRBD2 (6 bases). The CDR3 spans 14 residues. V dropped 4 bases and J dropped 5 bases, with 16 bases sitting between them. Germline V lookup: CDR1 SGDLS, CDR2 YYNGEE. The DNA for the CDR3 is TGTGCCAGCAGCCGGAGGGCTAGGGAGAACGAGCAGTACTTC. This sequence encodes CASSRRARENEQYF.

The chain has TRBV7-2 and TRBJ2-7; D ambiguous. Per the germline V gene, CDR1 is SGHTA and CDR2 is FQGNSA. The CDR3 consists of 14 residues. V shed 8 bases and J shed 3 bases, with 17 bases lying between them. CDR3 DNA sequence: TGTGCCAGCGCACCCCCCTCAGTTCGCTACGAGCAGTACTTC. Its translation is CASAPPSVRYEQYF. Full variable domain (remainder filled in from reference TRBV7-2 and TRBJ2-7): GAGVSQSPSNKVTEKGKDVELRCDPISGHTALYWYRQSLGQGLEFLIYFQGNSAPDKSGLPSDRFSAERTGGSVSTLTIQRTQQEDSAVYLCASAPPSVRYEQYFGPGTRLTVT.

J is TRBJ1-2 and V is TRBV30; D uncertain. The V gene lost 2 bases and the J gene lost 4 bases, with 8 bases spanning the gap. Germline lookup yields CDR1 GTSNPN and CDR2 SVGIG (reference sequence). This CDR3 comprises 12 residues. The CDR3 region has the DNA TGTGCCTGGAGTAACGGGATCTATGGCTACACCTTC. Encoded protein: CAWSNGIYGYTF.

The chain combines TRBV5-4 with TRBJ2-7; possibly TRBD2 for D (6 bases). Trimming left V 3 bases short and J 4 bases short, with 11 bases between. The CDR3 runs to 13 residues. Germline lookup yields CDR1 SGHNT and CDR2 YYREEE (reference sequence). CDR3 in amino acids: CASSSGTFYEQYF. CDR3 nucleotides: TGTGCCAGCAGCTCCGGGACTTTTTACGAGCAGTACTTC.